This T cell receptor beta chain stems from a study of siplizumab effects on memory and regulatory T cells. For this clone: Its antigen is currently unknown.

Study results and caveats: Apparently more diverse than memory cells, naive T cells also seemed major alloresponse contributors. Siplizumab brought about a significant reduction in alloreactive sequences traceable to unstimulated CD4+ memory cells.

The table came from immunoSEQ multiplex PCR; TCRdb's copy has only in-frame clones and leaves some out. The data contain under 85,000 clones, 88% of them singletons. This clonotype originated in a human donor in good health. The sequencing sample was made of Tregs sorted from blood.

The CDR3: CASSPSVPGYEQYF. As DNA, the CDR3 is TGTGCCAGCTCACCAAGCGTGCCAGGATACGAGCAGTACTTC. The chain carries TRBV18 and TRBJ2-7; D not certain. This CDR3 is 14 amino acids long. Germline V CDR1 and CDR2: KGHSH, LQKENI. The V gene lost 2 bases and the J gene lost 4 bases, with 12 bases spanning the gap.